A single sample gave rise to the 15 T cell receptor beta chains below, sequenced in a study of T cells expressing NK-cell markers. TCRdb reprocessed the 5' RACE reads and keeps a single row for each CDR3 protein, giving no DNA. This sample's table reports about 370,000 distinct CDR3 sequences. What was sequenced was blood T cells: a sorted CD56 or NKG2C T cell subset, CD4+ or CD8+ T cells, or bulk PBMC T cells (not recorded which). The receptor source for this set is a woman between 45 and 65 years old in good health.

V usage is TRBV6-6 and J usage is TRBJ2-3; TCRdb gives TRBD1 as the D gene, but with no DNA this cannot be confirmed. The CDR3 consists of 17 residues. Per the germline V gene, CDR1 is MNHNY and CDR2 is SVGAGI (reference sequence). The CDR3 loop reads CASSYSKGGVGTDTQYF.

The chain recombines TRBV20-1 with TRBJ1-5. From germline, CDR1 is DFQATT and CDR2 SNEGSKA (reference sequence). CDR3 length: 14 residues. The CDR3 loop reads CSAAWGASNQPQHF.

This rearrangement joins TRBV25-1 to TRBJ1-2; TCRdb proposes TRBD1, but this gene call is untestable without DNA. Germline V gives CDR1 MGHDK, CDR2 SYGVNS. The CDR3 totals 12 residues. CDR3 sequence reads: CASGGSNYGYTF.

The CDR3 loop reads CASSPRGAWGTNEQFF. The genes are TRBV11-2 and TRBJ2-1; TCRdb names TRBD1, which stays unverified in the absence of DNA. Germline V lookup: CDR1 SGHAT, CDR2 FQNNGV. The CDR3 is 16 amino acids.

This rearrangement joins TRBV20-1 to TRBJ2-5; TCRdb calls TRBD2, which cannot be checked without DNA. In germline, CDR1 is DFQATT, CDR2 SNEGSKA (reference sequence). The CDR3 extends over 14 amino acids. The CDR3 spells CSAHRGGLQETQYF.

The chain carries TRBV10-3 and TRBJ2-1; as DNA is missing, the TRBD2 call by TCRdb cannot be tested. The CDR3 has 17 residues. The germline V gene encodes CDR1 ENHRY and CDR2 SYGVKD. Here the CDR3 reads CAISESKAGSAYNEQFF.

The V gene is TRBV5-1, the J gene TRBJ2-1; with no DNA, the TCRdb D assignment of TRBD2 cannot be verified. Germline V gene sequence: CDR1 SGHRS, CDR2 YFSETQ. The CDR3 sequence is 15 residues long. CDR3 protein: CASSLETGGDNEQFF.

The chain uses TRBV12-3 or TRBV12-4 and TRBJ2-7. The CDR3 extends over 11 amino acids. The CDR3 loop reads CASSRKSEQYF.

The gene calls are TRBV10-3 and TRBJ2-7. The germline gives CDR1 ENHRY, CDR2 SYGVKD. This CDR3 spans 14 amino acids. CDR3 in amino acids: CAISESDQVYEQYF.

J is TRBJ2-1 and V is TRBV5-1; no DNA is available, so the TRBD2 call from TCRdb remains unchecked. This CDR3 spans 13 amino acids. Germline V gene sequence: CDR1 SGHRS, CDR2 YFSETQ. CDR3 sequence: CASSLEVAGTLFF.

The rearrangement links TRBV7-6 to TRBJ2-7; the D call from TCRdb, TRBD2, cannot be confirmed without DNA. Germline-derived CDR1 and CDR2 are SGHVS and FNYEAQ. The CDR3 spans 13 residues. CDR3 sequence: CASSQDFAYEQYF. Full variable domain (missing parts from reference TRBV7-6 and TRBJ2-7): GAGVSQSPRYKVTKRGQDVALRCDPISGHVSLYWYRQALGQGPEFLTYFNYEAQQDKSGLPNDRFSAERPEGSISTLTIQRTEQRDSAMYRCASSQDFAYEQYFGPGTRLTVT.

This CDR3 is CSVARTDEQFF. V usage is TRBV29-1 and J usage is TRBJ2-1. Germline CDR1 reads SQVTM; CDR2 reads ANQGSEA. This CDR3 is built from 11 residues.

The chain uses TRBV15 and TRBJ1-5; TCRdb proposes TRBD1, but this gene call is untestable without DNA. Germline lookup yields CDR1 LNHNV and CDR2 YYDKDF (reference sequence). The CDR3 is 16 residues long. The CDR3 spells CATSRAGQGNNQPQHF.

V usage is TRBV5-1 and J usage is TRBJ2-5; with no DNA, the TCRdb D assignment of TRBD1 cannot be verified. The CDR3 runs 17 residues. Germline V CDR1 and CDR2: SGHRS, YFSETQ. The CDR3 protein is CASSSGQGRTFQETQYF.

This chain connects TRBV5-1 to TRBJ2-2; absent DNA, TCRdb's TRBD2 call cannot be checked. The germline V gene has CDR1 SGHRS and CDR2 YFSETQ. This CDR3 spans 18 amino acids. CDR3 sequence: CASSYTSGRPKNTGELFF.